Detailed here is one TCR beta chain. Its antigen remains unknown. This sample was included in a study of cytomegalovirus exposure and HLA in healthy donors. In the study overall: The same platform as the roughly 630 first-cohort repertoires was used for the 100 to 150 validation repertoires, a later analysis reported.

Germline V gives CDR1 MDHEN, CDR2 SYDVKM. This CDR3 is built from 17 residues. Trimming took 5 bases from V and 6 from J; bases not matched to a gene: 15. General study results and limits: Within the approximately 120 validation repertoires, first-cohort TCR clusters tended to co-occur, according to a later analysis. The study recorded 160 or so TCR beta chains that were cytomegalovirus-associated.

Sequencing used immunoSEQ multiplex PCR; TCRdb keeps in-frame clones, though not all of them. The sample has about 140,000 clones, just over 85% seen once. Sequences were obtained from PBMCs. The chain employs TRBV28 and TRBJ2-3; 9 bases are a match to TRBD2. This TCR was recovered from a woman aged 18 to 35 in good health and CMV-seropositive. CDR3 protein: CASSDPELAGEGDTQYF. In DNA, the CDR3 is TGTGCCAGCAGTGACCCAGAGTTAGCGGGGGAGGGGGATACGCAGTATTTT. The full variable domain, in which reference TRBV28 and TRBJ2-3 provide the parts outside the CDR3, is DVKVTQSSRYLVKRTGEKVFLECVQDMDHENMFWYRQDPGLGLRLIYFSYDVKMKEKGDIPEGYSVSREKKERFSLILESASTNQTSMYLCASSDPELAGEGDTQYFGPGTRLTVL.